These 27 T cell receptor beta chains were all obtained from the same sample, sequenced in a study of post-analysis software for immune sequencing data. Points from the study as a whole: Higher frequency in patients than in controls was seen for several TRBV segments, with TRBV5-6, TRBV5-1 and TRBV20-1 among them.

These TCRs' antigens remain unknown. Built from TCR beta cDNA, the libraries had unique molecular identifiers in them. A single record per CDR3 protein comes from TCRdb applying MiXCR to the PCR reads. The sample shows hundreds of thousands of distinct CDR3 sequences, around 64% of them seen only once. Sequencing input: blood. Source of these receptors: a girl aged 2 to 9 with multiple sclerosis.

This CDR3 reads CASSYSSVNTEAFF. The CDR3 nucleotides are TGTGCCAGCAGTTACTCGTCGGTGAACACTGAAGCTTTCTTT. The chain joins TRBV6-5 to TRBJ1-1; no definite D call. Trimming left V 0 bases short and J 0 bases short, with 5 bases between. The CDR3 consists of 14 residues. Germline CDR1 and CDR2: MNHEY and SVGAGI.

V is TRBV20-1 and J is TRBJ2-5; D remains unclear. CDR1 and CDR2 (germline): DFQATT, SNEGSKA (reference sequence). With 5 bases removed from V and 4 bases from J, the gap between germline ends came to 20 bases. This CDR3 is built from 15 residues. In DNA form, the CDR3 reads TGCAGTGCTCCTGCTCCCACCTGGGATTCAGAGACCCAGTACTTC. This sequence encodes CSAPAPTWDSETQYF.

The rearrangement joins TRBV13 to TRBJ2-1; 8 positions agree with TRBD1. J was trimmed by 3 bases and V by 3 bases; bases with no gene match: 4. The germline gives CDR1 PRHDT, CDR2 FYEKMQ (reference sequence). The CDR3 has 15 amino acids. CDR3 loop: CASSFRDRFYNEQFF. For the CDR3, the DNA is TGTGCCAGCAGCTTCCGGGACAGGTTCTACAATGAGCAGTTCTTC.

The chain joins TRBV5-1 to TRBJ2-6; D is perhaps TRBD2 (5 bases). V lost 4 bases to trimming and J lost 0 bases, with 11 bases between them. CDR1 and CDR2 from the germline V gene are SGHRS and YFSETQ. This CDR3 is built from 16 residues. The CDR3 DNA is TGCGCCAGCAGCGCCCTACTAGGCTCTGGGGCCAACGTCCTGACTTTC. Amino acids: CASSALLGSGANVLTF.

The rearrangement uses TRBV10-2 and TRBJ2-1; 14 bases map to TRBD2. This CDR3 has 15 amino acids. Germline V CDR1 and CDR2: WSHSY, SAAADI. V gave up 5 bases and J gave up 10 bases; unmatched junction bases: 7. CDR3 region: CASSRTSGGLGEQFF. The CDR3, as DNA: TGCGCCAGCAGTAGGACTAGCGGGGGGCTGGGGGAGCAGTTCTTC.

The V gene is TRBV7-9, the J gene TRBJ2-3; D is unclear. Germline lookup yields CDR1 SEHNR and CDR2 FQNEAQ (reference sequence). Trimming pared 5 bases from V and 2 bases from J, leaving 20 bases between. The CDR3 extends over 17 amino acids. CDR3 sequence reads: CASSPKSDPYLTDTQYF. CDR3 nucleotide sequence: TGTGCCAGCAGCCCAAAGTCAGACCCCTACCTCACAGATACGCAGTATTTT.

The J gene is TRBJ2-1, the V gene TRBV7-2; D not resolved. This CDR3 has 14 amino acids. Germline V gene lookup returns CDR1 SGHTA and CDR2 FQGNSA. Trimming took off 3 bases at V and 9 bases at J, with 15 bases between the two ends. The CDR3 is CASSFSPALREQFF. In nucleotides, the CDR3 is TGTGCCAGCAGCTTTAGCCCCGCCTTGCGTGAGCAGTTCTTC.

CDR3 protein: CASSYSGGTGLAIRADTQYF. The CDR3 DNA follows: TGTGCCAGCAGTTACTCGGGAGGGACAGGGTTGGCGATTCGGGCAGATACGCAGTATTTT. The chain joins TRBV6-5 to TRBJ2-3, with 9 bases that match TRBD1. With V trimmed by 0 bases and J by 4 bases, 17 bases remained unmatched. The CDR3 consists of 20 residues. Germline-derived CDR1 and CDR2 are MNHEY and SVGAGI.

This clonotype was found a few times. This chain joins TRBV20-1 and TRBJ2-1; TRBD2 agrees at 8 bases. V lost 5 bases to trimming and J lost 1 base; unmatched junction nucleotides: 7. Germline CDR1 is DFQATT and CDR2 is SNEGSKA (reference sequence). There are 15 residues in the CDR3. The CDR3 region is CSARGTRGSYNEQFF. As DNA, the CDR3 is TGCAGTGCTCGCGGGACTAGGGGGTCCTACAATGAGCAGTTCTTC.

J is TRBJ2-1 and V is TRBV7-9; D remains ambiguous. This CDR3 is built from 14 residues. The germline V gene encodes CDR1 SEHNR and CDR2 FQNEAQ (reference sequence). Trimming stripped 3 bases from V and 10 bases from J, with 16 bases between. The CDR3 nucleotides are TGTGCCAGCAGCTTCGGTGCTCCCAGTAGGGAGCAGTTCTTC. It is translated as CASSFGAPSREQFF.

This clonotype turned up a few times. The chain couples TRBV7-2 to TRBJ2-5; D is possibly TRBD1 (6 bases). This CDR3 contains 15 residues. Germline lookup yields CDR1 SGHTA and CDR2 FQGNSA. Trimming took 2 bases from V and 3 from J, leaving 13 bases between them. CDR3 coding DNA: TGTGCCAGCAGCTTATATCCAGGGGCCGAAGAGACCCAGTACTTC. This sequence encodes CASSLYPGAEETQYF.

This rearrangement joins TRBV12-3 or TRBV12-4 to TRBJ2-5; no clear D gene. CDR3 length: 13 amino acids. V lost 5 bases and J lost 4, with 11 bases in between. CDR3 region: CASSTQEGETQYF. CDR3 bases: TGTGCCAGCAGTACCCAAGAAGGAGAGACCCAGTACTTC.

The chain is built from TRBV29-1 and TRBJ2-7; 8 bases match TRBD2. The length of the CDR3 is 13 residues. V lost 6 bases, J lost 7 bases, and 11 bases stayed unmatched. CDR1 is SQVTM and CDR2 is ANQGSEA in the germline V gene. This CDR3 is CSVDSGTHNEQYF. The CDR3 DNA sequence: TGCAGCGTGGATAGCGGGACCCACAATGAGCAGTACTTC.

Only a few counts were recorded for this clonotype. The V call is TRBV28, the J call TRBJ1-5; D is possibly TRBD1 (5 bases). This CDR3 has 12 amino acids. The V end lost 4 bases, the J end lost 7 bases, and 8 bases lay between the germline ends. The germline V gene encodes CDR1 MDHEN and CDR2 SYDVKM. CDR3 DNA sequence: TGTGCCAGCAGTTCAGGGTTACAGCCCCAGCATTTT. Its translation: CASSSGLQPQHF.

The chain is built from TRBV4-1 and TRBJ2-1, with 7 positions matching TRBD2. The CDR3 extends over 15 amino acids. J was trimmed by 5 bases and V by 0 bases; bases with no gene match: 4. CDR1 and CDR2 (germline): MGHRA, YSYEKL. DNA for the CDR3: TGCGCCAGCAGCCAAGAAGGGGCGGGAGACAATGAGCAGTTCTTC. Translated, it gives CASSQEGAGDNEQFF.

This chain joins TRBV10-3 and TRBJ2-1; 12 nucleotides align to TRBD2. The CDR3 spans 14 residues. Losses at the gene ends were 10 bases for V and 6 bases for J; bases not matched to a gene: 7. Germline V gene sequence: CDR1 ENHRY, CDR2 SYGVKD. The CDR3 spells CATYPGLAGNEQFF. The CDR3 DNA reads as TGTGCCACCTACCCGGGACTAGCGGGCAATGAGCAGTTCTTC.

The chain has TRBV6-1 and TRBJ2-7; 9 nucleotides match TRBD2. The end of the DNA is better explained by TRBJ2-5, so the J call may be wrong. CDR3 length equals 15 residues. The V gene's germline CDR1 is MNHNS and CDR2 SASEGT. The CDR3 nucleotides are TGTGCCAGCGGGGTAGGTCTAGCGGGAAGAGAGACCCAGTACTTC. Amino acids: CASGVGLAGRETQYF.

In this sample, this clonotype turned up a few times. V usage is TRBV5-1 and J usage is TRBJ2-7; D may correspond to TRBD1 or TRBD2 (5 bases each). This CDR3 region has 12 residues. Trimming took 0 bases from V and 6 from J, leaving 7 bases between them. CDR1 SGHRS and CDR2 YFSETQ come from the germline V gene. This CDR3 reads CASSLDGTEQYF. CDR3 sequence (DNA): TGCGCCAGCAGCTTGGATGGGACCGAGCAGTACTTC.

This clonotype was detected only a few times. This chain links TRBV3-1 with TRBJ2-7; 9 bases align to TRBD1. The CDR3 is made up of 17 amino acids. The germline V gene has CDR1 LGHDT and CDR2 YNNKEL (reference sequence). V lost 3 bases and J lost 2; bases outside the gene matches: 11. The CDR3 bases are TGTGCCAGCAGCCACGATCCGGGACAGGGATCCCCCTACGAGCAGTACTTC. This sequence encodes CASSHDPGQGSPYEQYF.

The V call is TRBV12-3 or TRBV12-4, the J call TRBJ2-3; 9 bases line up with TRBD1. CDR3 length equals 16 residues. Losses at the gene ends were 1 base for V and 1 base for J; bases not matched to a gene: 3. The CDR3 loop reads CASSLGTGGRTDTQYF. The CDR3, as DNA: TGTGCCAGCAGTTTAGGCACAGGGGGCCGCACAGATACGCAGTATTTT.

The chain carries TRBV2 and TRBJ2-3, with 10 bases identical to TRBD1. CDR1 is SNHLY and CDR2 is FYNNEI in the germline V gene. This CDR3 has 15 residues. Trimming at V came to 3 bases and at J to 4 bases, leaving 4 bases not matched to a gene. This chain's CDR3 is CASSDDRGQADTQYF. The CDR3 DNA reads TGTGCCAGCAGTGACGACAGGGGGCAAGCAGATACGCAGTATTTT.

The chain recombines TRBV29-1 with TRBJ2-7, with D hard to call. With the DNA end fitting TRBJ2-4 better, the J assignment may be wrong. CDR1 and CDR2 from the germline V gene are SQVTM and ANQGSEA. The CDR3 totals 14 residues. The CDR3 DNA is TGCAGCGTTGCCGGACGGGTCCAGGATAACATTCAGTACTTC. Protein: CSVAGRVQDNIQYF.

This clonotype came up once. The chain is built from TRBV29-1 and TRBJ2-1; D is unresolved. V lost 2 bases and J lost 0, with 5 bases in between. The length of the CDR3 is 13 residues. The germline gives CDR1 SQVTM, CDR2 ANQGSEA. CDR3 in amino acids: CSVEQVSYNEQFF. The CDR3 DNA follows: TGCAGCGTTGAACAGGTCTCCTACAATGAGCAGTTCTTC.

The chain recombines TRBV5-5 with TRBJ2-1; TRBD2 might be the D (6 bases). This CDR3 region has 14 residues. CDR1 is SGHKS and CDR2 is YYEKEE in the germline V gene (reference sequence). The V end was cut by 4 bases, the J end by 10 bases, with 18 bases between. CDR3 nucleotide sequence: TGTGCCAGCAGCCGTCGCTTGGCGGGATGGGAGCAGTTCTTC. Protein: CASSRRLAGWEQFF.

The gene calls are TRBV12-3 or TRBV12-4 and TRBJ2-7; TRBD1 aligns across 7 bases. The CDR3 is made up of 15 amino acids. After removal of 7 bases from V and 2 bases from J, the junction contained 11 bases not matched to a gene. The CDR3 nucleotides read TGTGCCAGCACCCGACAGGGAATGGGCCCCTACGAGCAGTACTTC. Residues: CASTRQGMGPYEQYF.

This clonotype was counted between two and nine times. The chain combines TRBV2 with TRBJ2-7; 8 nucleotides line up with TRBD1. Germline CDR1 and CDR2: SNHLY and FYNNEI. The V gene end was trimmed by 8 bases and the J gene end by 4 bases; junction bases not matched to a gene: 4. There are 12 residues in the CDR3. The CDR3 nucleotides are TGTGCCAGCCGGGACAGGAATTACGAGCAGTACTTC. Translation: CASRDRNYEQYF.

This clonotype came up a few times. The gene calls are TRBV10-3 and TRBJ2-1, with a weak D call TRBD2 (5 bases). The CDR3 totals 13 residues. The ends were cut back, 8 bases at V and 4 bases at J, with 12 bases in the middle. Per germline, CDR1 ENHRY and CDR2 SYGVKD. The DNA of the CDR3 is TGTGCCATCGGTCTAGCCCTTTACAATGAGCAGTTCTTC. It encodes CAIGLALYNEQFF.